This TCR beta chain is drawn from a study of T-cell memory formation after mild COVID-19. Study-level points and caveats: A balance of CD4 and CD8 characterized clones contracting day 15 to 85, whereas later expanders leaned CD4+. Within pre-infection memory, some responding clones were found, suggesting cross-reactive memory joined.

The CDR3 totals 13 residues. The ends were cut back, 5 bases at V and 6 bases at J, with 11 bases in the middle. The germline V gene has CDR1 SEHNR and CDR2 FQNEAQ (reference sequence). TCRdb recomputed calls from the 5' RACE reads with MiXCR, one row per CDR3 protein. This table has fewer than 90,000 distinct CDR3 sequences, more than 11% appearing once. This clonotype was counted a few times. Its antigen is unidentified. The sequenced sample was PBMCs or a T cell subset sorted from them (not recorded which). The clonotype was recovered from an adult woman who had mild COVID-19 (a few samples of this study predate the infection). Cell type and time point are not known. The J gene is TRBJ2-1, the V gene TRBV7-9; D ambiguous. The CDR3 DNA reads as TGTGCCAGCAGCCGCCCTAGGGTCAATGAGCAGTTCTTC. This gives the protein CASSRPRVNEQFF.